This entry features one TCR beta chain sequence. Some clones are missing from TCRdb's copy, which holds only in-frame ones; the method was immunoSEQ multiplex PCR. The repertoire has a few hundred thousand clones, 87% of them found once; the top ten carry approximately 1.9%. This specimen belongs to a study of blood T cell repertoires in COVID-19. Study information: T cells, B-cell-depleted T cells, or PBMCs provided the cDNA or gDNA that served as material.

The germline V gene encodes CDR1 SEHNR and CDR2 FQNEAQ (reference sequence). The CDR3 covers 14 residues. Deletions cut 6 bases from V and 3 bases from J, with 13 bases between. V is TRBV7-9 and J is TRBJ2-3; TRBD1 might be the D (5 bases). The sample was PBMCs or T cells enriched from blood (not recorded which). The TCR originated in a man aged 35 to 55 in a cohort exposed to, infected with or recovered from COVID-19 (not recorded which). The CDR3 region has the DNA TGTGCCAGCAGGGCAGGGTTGCTGACAGATACGCAGTATTTT. This sequence encodes CASRAGLLTDTQYF.